This is a list of T cell receptor beta chains from one sample in a study of T-cell memory formation after mild COVID-19. TCRdb re-called the 5' RACE reads through MiXCR, storing one row per CDR3 protein. Among roughly 340,000 distinct CDR3 sequences listed, 20% to 25% were seen once. The sample comprised PBMCs or a T cell subset sorted from them (not recorded which). These receptors all come from a man between 18 and 35 years old who had mild COVID-19 (a few samples of this study predate the infection). Cell type and time point are not known. CDR3s include the opening cysteine and the closing phenylalanine or tryptophan. A D gene is named only where the DNA matches it firmly. Expanded clones are given a class, and other clones once, few, many or no size at all.

size	V	J	D	DNA	CDR3
.	TRBV24-1	TRBJ2-7	.	TGTGCCACCAGTGATGGTGGGGGCTACGAGCAGTACTTC	CATSDGGGYEQYF
many	TRBV12-3/TRBV12-4	TRBJ1-2	.	TGTGCCAGCAGTTTAGGGGTCAACTATGGCTACACCTTC	CASSLGVNYGYTF
few	TRBV4-3	TRBJ2-1	.	TGCGCCAGCAGCCAAGATGCAGGGTATGAGCAGTTCTTC	CASSQDAGYEQFF
few	TRBV3-1	TRBJ2-1	.	TGTGCCAGCAGCCGGCGGGCAAGCTCCTACAATGAGCAGTTCTTC	CASSRRASSYNEQFF
.	TRBV30	TRBJ2-1	TRBD2	TGTGCCTGGAGTGTTGCGGGGGGGCCCTACAATGAGCAGTTCTTC	CAWSVAGGPYNEQFF
few	TRBV6-5	TRBJ2-3	.	TGTGCCAGCAGGAGGGGGGGGGCCTCACTAGATACGCAGTATTTT	CASRRGGASLDTQYF
few	TRBV18	TRBJ1-3	.	TGTGCCAGCTCCGTCCAAGGAGGCTCTGGAAACACCATATATTTT	CASSVQGGSGNTIYF
.	TRBV12-3/TRBV12-4	TRBJ2-1	TRBD2	TGTGCCAGCAGTTTTAGCGGGGGTGGTGAGCAGTTCTTC	CASSFSGGGEQFF
few	TRBV7-2	TRBJ2-1	.	TGTGCCAGCAGCTTAGCTAGCGACTACAATGAGCAGTTCTTC	CASSLASDYNEQFF
.	TRBV4-3	TRBJ2-7	.	TGCGCCAGCGTGGTCCGGGACTTACACGAGCAGTACTTC	CASVVRDLHEQYF
few	TRBV7-9	TRBJ2-5	.	TGTGCCAGCAGTGGGGCTCTGGAGACCCAGTACTTC	CASSGALETQYF
few	TRBV29-1	TRBJ2-5	.	TGCAGCGTTGAAGAAGAGACCCAGTACTTC	CSVEEETQYF
.	TRBV7-9	TRBJ2-3	.	TGTGCCAGCAGCTTAGGAACCGGAGATACGCAGTATTTT	CASSLGTGDTQYF
few	TRBV4-3	TRBJ1-2	.	TGCGCCAGCAGCCAAGATCGTAGGGGCGGTGGCTACACCTTC	CASSQDRRGGGYTF
few	TRBV4-3	TRBJ1-4	.	TGCGCCAGCAGCCAAGATGGGGCAACTAATGAAAAACTGTTTTTT	CASSQDGATNEKLFF
few	TRBV18	TRBJ2-1	TRBD1	TGTGCCAGCTCACTAGACAGGGGGGACATTGAGCAGTTCTTC	CASSLDRGDIEQFF
.	TRBV6-6	TRBJ2-3	.	TGTGCCAGCTGCTCCCGGGGGGCTACAGATACGCAGTATTTT	CASCSRGATDTQYF
few	TRBV4-1	TRBJ1-6	TRBD1	TGCGCCAGCAGTCCAGACAGGGCGCTGGATTCACCCCTCCACTTT	CASSPDRALDSPLHF
few	TRBV7-2	TRBJ2-1	TRBD2	TGTGCCAGCAGTTTTCTCGGGAGGGTTTACCAGTTCTTC	CASSFLGRVYQFF
many	TRBV7-8	TRBJ1-4	.	TGTGCCAGCAGGTCGTCTCCTGATAAGGGGGAAAAACTGTTTTTT	CASRSSPDKGEKLFF
.	TRBV7-2	TRBJ2-5	TRBD2	TGTGCCAGCAGCTTAGCGGGGAGCGGGGCGGAGACCCAGTACTTC	CASSLAGSGAETQYF
.	TRBV4-1	TRBJ2-3	TRBD2	TGCGCCAGCAGCCAAGGGGAGCTAGCGGGCCTTAATTTT	CASSQGELAGLNF
few	TRBV5-5	TRBJ2-5	TRBD2	TGTGCCAGCAGCTACCTTTGGCTAGCGGGGATAGCTGGTGAAGAGACCCAGTACTTC	CASSYLWLAGIAGEETQYF
.	TRBV6-2/TRBV6-3	TRBJ1-6	.	TGTGCCAGCGCGGACCGGATCGGGGGCGGAGGCGGTAATTCACCCCTCCACTTT	CASADRIGGGGGNSPLHF
few	TRBV5-1	TRBJ2-3	.	TGCGCCAGCAGGGAGGGCTCCTACACAGATACGCAGTATTTT	CASREGSYTDTQYF
few	TRBV7-9	TRBJ2-6	.	TGTGCCAGCAGCTCTCGCCCCCAGGGCCGTGGGGCCAACGTCCTGACTTTC	CASSSRPQGRGANVLTF
few	TRBV20-1	TRBJ2-7	.	TGCAGTGCCCTGGTCCCATCCTACGAGCAGTACTTC	CSALVPSYEQYF
few	TRBV7-9	TRBJ2-5	TRBD2	TGTGCCAGCAGCCCAAAACTAGCGGGGGAAGAGACCCAGTACTTC	CASSPKLAGEETQYF
.	TRBV2	TRBJ1-1	.	TGTGCCAGCAGTGAAGCTGGGGAGAACACTGAAGCTTTCTTT	CASSEAGENTEAFF
few	TRBV5-1	TRBJ1-2	TRBD1	TGCGCCAGCAGCTGGGACGGTCTGGGACAGGGGTGGAACTATGGCTACACCTTC	CASSWDGLGQGWNYGYTF
.	TRBV7-2	TRBJ2-2	TRBD1	TGTGCCAGCAGCTTGGGACAGGGTACCACCGGGGAGCTGTTTTTT	CASSLGQGTTGELFF
few	TRBV18	TRBJ1-5	.	TGTGCCAGCTCACCAGGGAGCTCGCAGCCCCAGCATTTT	CASSPGSSQPQHF
few	TRBV6-5	TRBJ2-1	.	TGTGCCAGCAGGACGACGGATTACAATGAGCAGTTCTTC	CASRTTDYNEQFF
few	TRBV3-1	TRBJ2-7	TRBD1	TGTGCCAGCAGCTCTGCGGGACAGGGTATCTACGAGCAGTACTTC	CASSSAGQGIYEQYF
.	TRBV12-3/TRBV12-4	TRBJ1-5	.	TGTGCCAGCCGTAAGAGCAATCAGCCCCAGCATTTT	CASRKSNQPQHF
.	TRBV6-6	TRBJ2-2	.	TGTGCCAGCACAGGACAAGGTTACAAGCCGAACACCGGGGAGCTGTTTTTT	CASTGQGYKPNTGELFF
few	TRBV6-5	TRBJ2-7	.	TGTGCCAGCAGGCTACACAGGGGAGGCTCCTACGAGCAGTACTTC	CASRLHRGGSYEQYF
few	TRBV7-9	TRBJ2-1	.	TGTGCCAGCAGCTTAGAAGTGAGCAATGAGCAGTTCTTC	CASSLEVSNEQFF
.	TRBV9	TRBJ2-1	TRBD2	TGTGCCAGCAGCGTAGCGTCCCTAGCGGGGGGGCCTAATGAGCAGTTCTTC	CASSVASLAGGPNEQFF
.	TRBV4-1	TRBJ2-1	.	TGCGCCAGCAGCCAAGATTGGCGGCATGAGCAGTTCTTC	CASSQDWRHEQFF
.	TRBV14	TRBJ2-7	TRBD2	TGTGCCAGCAGCAAAATAGCGGGGGGGCTCGACGAGCAGTACTTC	CASSKIAGGLDEQYF
few	TRBV5-6	TRBJ2-2	.	TGTGCCAGCAGCTTGAGGGCCGGGCCCGGGGAGCTGTTTTTT	CASSLRAGPGELFF
.	TRBV28	TRBJ2-3	.	TGTGCCAGCAGTTTATCAGCTCCGCCGACAGATACGCAGTATTTT	CASSLSAPPTDTQYF
.	TRBV4-2	TRBJ1-2	TRBD1	TGTGCCAGCAGCCGAACACAGGGGAGCTACACCTTC	CASSRTQGSYTF
many	TRBV5-1	TRBJ2-5	TRBD2	TGCGCCAGCAGCGAAACCGGGACTAGCGGGTTTGAGACCCAGTACTTC	CASSETGTSGFETQYF
few	TRBV18	TRBJ1-4	TRBD1	TGTGCCAGCTCACCGTGGAAAGACGGGACAGGGGATGAAAAACTGTTTTTT	CASSPWKDGTGDEKLFF
.	TRBV12-5	TRBJ1-1	.	TGTGCTAGTGGTTTAAAGGGGCTTGGTGAAGCTTTCTTT	CASGLKGLGEAFF
.	TRBV5-1	TRBJ1-3	.	TGCGCCAGCAGCCCGGACATAGGAAACACCATATATTTT	CASSPDIGNTIYF
few	TRBV7-9	TRBJ2-3	.	TGTGCCAGCAGCTTAGGGGCAGGGGCCAACACAGATACGCAGTATTTT	CASSLGAGANTDTQYF
.	TRBV24-1	TRBJ2-2	TRBD2	TGTGCCACCAGTGGGGCCGGGACTAGCAACACCGGGGAGCTGTTTTTT	CATSGAGTSNTGELFF
.	TRBV7-2	TRBJ2-7	TRBD1	TGTGCCAGCAGCTTACTGGGACAGGCTTACGAGCAGTACTTC	CASSLLGQAYEQYF
many	TRBV5-1	TRBJ1-1	.	TGTGCCAGCAGCTTAGTGGCCAACACTGAAGCTTTCTTT	CASSLVANTEAFF
few	TRBV7-9	TRBJ1-6	TRBD1	TGTGCCAGCAGCCCGCAGGGGGCCCTTTCAAATTCACCCCTCCACTTT	CASSPQGALSNSPLHF
.	TRBV5-1	TRBJ1-5	.	TGCGCCAGCACCTATTGGCGGACGCGTAATCAGCCCCAGCATTTT	CASTYWRTRNQPQHF
.	TRBV5-1	TRBJ1-2	.	TGCGCCAGCAGCTTGGTGGTTGGGCTCCTTAACTATGGCTACACCTTC	CASSLVVGLLNYGYTF